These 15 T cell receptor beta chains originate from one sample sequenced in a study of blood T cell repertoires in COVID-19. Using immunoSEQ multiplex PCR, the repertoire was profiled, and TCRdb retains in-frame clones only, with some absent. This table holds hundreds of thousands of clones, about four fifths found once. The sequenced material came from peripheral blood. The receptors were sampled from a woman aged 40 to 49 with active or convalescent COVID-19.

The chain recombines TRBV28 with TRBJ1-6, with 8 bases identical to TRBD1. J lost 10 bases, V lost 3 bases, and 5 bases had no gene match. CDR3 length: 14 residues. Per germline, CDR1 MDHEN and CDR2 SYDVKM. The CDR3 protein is CASSLLTGESPLHF. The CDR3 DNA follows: TGTGCCAGCAGTTTGTTGACAGGGGAATCACCCCTCCACTTT.

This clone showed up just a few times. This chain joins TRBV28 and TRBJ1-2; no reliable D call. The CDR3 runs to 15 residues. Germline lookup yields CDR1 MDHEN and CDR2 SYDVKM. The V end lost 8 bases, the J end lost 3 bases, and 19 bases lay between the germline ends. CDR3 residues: CASSISSWGDYGYTF. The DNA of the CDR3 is TGTGCCAGCTCCATATCTAGTTGGGGAGACTATGGCTACACCTTC.

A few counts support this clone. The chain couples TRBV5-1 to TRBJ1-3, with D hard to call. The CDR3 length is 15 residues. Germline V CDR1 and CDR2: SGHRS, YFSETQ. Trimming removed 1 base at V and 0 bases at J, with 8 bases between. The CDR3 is CASSLISDSGNTIYF. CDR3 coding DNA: TGCGCCAGCAGCTTGATCAGTGACTCTGGAAACACCATATATTTT.

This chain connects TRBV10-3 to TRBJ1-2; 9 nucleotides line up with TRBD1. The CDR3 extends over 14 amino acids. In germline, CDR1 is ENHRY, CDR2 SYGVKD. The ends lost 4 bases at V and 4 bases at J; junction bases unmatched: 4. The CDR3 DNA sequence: TGTGCCATCAGTGGGGACAGGGAGGCCTATGGCTACACCTTC. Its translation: CAISGDREAYGYTF.

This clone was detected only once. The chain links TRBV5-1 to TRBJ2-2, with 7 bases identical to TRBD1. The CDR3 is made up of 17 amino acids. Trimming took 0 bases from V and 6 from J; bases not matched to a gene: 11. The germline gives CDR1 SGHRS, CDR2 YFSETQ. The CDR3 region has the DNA TGCGCCAGCAGCTTGGCCCCTACCGGGACAGTGGCCGGGGAGCTGTTTTTT. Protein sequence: CASSLAPTGTVAGELFF.

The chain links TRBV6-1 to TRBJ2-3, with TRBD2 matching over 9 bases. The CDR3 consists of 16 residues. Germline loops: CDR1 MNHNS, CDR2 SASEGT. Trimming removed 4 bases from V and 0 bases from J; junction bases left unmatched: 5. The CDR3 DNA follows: TGTGCCAGCAGTGCGGATAGCGGGGGTAGCACAGATACGCAGTATTTT. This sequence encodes CASSADSGGSTDTQYF.

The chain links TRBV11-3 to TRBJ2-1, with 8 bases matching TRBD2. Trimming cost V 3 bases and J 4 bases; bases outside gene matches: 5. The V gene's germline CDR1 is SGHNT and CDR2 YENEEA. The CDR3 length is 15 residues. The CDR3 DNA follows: TGTGCCAGCAGCTTTGGCGGGGGGACTTACAATGAGCAGTTCTTC. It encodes CASSFGGGTYNEQFF.

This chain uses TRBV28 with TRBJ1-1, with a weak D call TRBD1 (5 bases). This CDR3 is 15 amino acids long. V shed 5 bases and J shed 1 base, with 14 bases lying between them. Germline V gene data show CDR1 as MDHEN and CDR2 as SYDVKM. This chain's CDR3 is CASSLPRVTNTEAFF. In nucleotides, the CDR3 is TGTGCCAGCAGTCTACCCAGGGTTACGAACACTGAAGCTTTCTTT.

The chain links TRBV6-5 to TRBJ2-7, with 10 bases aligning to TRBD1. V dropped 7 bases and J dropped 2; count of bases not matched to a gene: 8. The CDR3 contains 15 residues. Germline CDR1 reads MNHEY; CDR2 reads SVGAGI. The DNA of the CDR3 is TGTGCCAGCAAACCCGCGGGGACAGGGGCCTACGAGCAGTACTTC. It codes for CASKPAGTGAYEQYF.

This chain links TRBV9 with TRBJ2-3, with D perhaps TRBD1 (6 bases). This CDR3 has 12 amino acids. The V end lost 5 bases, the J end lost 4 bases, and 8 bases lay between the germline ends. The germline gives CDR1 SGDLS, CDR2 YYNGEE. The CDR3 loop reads CASRGASDTQYF. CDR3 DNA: TGTGCCAGCAGGGGGGCGTCAGATACGCAGTATTTT.

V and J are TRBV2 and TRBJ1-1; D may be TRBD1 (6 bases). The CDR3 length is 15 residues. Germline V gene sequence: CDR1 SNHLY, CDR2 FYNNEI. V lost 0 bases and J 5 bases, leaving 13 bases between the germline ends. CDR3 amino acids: CASSEAAQGATEAFF. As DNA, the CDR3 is TGTGCCAGCAGTGAAGCGGCACAGGGCGCTACTGAAGCTTTCTTT.

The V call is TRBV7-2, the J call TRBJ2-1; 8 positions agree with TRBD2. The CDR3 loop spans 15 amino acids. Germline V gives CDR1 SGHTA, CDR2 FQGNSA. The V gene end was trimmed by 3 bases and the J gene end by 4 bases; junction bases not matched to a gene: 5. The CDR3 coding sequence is TGTGCCAGCAGCTTCCAGAGCGGGGGTTACAATGAGCAGTTCTTC. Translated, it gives CASSFQSGGYNEQFF.

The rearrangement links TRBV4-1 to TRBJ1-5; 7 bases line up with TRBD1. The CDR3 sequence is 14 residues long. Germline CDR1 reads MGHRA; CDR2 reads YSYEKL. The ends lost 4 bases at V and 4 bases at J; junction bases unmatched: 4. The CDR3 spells CASSPGTENQPQHF. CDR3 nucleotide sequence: TGCGCCAGCAGCCCCGGGACAGAAAATCAGCCCCAGCATTTT.

CDR3 nucleotide sequence: TGTGCCAGCAGTTTAGGCGGGATCAACACTGAAGCTTTCTTT. It yields the protein CASSLGGINTEAFF. V is TRBV28 and J is TRBJ1-1; the D is unclear. From germline, CDR1 is MDHEN and CDR2 SYDVKM. V gave up 2 bases and J gave up 2 bases, with 9 bases separating them. The length of the CDR3 is 14 residues.

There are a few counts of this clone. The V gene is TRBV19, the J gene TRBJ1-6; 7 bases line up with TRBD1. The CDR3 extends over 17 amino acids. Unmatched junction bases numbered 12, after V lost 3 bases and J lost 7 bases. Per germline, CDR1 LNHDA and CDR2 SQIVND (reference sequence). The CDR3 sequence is CASSIPRSTGSNSPLHF. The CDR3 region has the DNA TGTGCCAGTAGTATTCCTCGGTCGACAGGGAGCAATTCACCCCTCCACTTT.